Below are 22 T cell receptor beta chains sequenced from a single sample in a study of shared clonotypes between healthy human individuals. Naive CD8 cells, CD45RO-negative and positively selected for CCR7, excluded terminally differentiated effector memory CD45RA+ cells. Assay used: immunoSEQ multiplex PCR; TCRdb lists only in-frame clones, some missing. The sample includes around 1.9 million clones, just over 90% seen only once; the top ten take over 1.5%. Source material: naive CD8+ T cells from PBMCs. Receptor source: a man aged 18 to 30 in good health. Some clones in this sample may be carry-over from other donors' samples.

The chain links TRBV13 to TRBJ2-1; the match to TRBD2 covers 7 bases. The CDR3 runs 15 residues. V lost 1 base, J lost 7 bases, and 7 bases stayed unmatched. CDR1 is PRHDT and CDR2 is FYEKMQ in the germline V gene (reference sequence). CDR3 residues: CASSLVLAGENEQFF. The CDR3 nucleotides are TGTGCCAGCAGCTTAGTACTGGCGGGAGAAAATGAGCAGTTCTTC.

The genes are TRBV7-9 and TRBJ1-3, with D perhaps TRBD1 (5 bases). Trimming left V 1 base short and J 2 bases short, with 9 bases between. Germline V gene lookup returns CDR1 SEHNR and CDR2 FQNEAQ (reference sequence). The CDR3 contains 15 residues. In DNA form, the CDR3 reads TGTGCCAGCAGCTTAGAGGGGAGGACTGGAAACACCATATATTTT. Translating it yields CASSLEGRTGNTIYF.

The gene calls are TRBV28 and TRBJ2-2; D may be TRBD1 or TRBD2 (5 bases each). This CDR3 contains 14 residues. Germline loops: CDR1 MDHEN, CDR2 SYDVKM. V lost 3 bases, J lost 6 bases, and 11 bases lay in between. CDR3 in DNA: TGTGCCAGCAGTTTTATGGGGGAAGCCGGGGAGCTGTTTTTT. Translation gives CASSFMGEAGELFF.

V usage is TRBV7-2 and J usage is TRBJ1-4; TRBD1 is a possible D gene (6 bases). The length of the CDR3 is 16 residues. CDR1 is SGHTA, CDR2 FQGNSA, per germline. V lost 1 base and J 1 base, leaving 10 bases between the germline ends. The CDR3 sequence: CASSLGGRGTNEKLFF. The CDR3 DNA sequence: TGTGCCAGCAGCTTAGGGGGGCGCGGAACTAATGAAAAACTGTTTTTT.

This clone was counted a single time. This chain uses TRBV9 with TRBJ2-3, with 12 positions matching TRBD2. V lost 3 bases and J lost 5; bases outside the gene matches: 7. Per the germline V gene, CDR1 is SGDLS and CDR2 is YYNGEE. This CDR3 contains 16 residues. Written as DNA, the CDR3 is TGTGCCAGCAGCGGAACTAGCGGGAGGTCGGGAGATACGCAGTATTTT. Protein sequence: CASSGTSGRSGDTQYF.

Of note for this clone: This specimen includes other DNA sequences encoding the same CDR3. This chain uses TRBV27 with TRBJ2-2; no clear D gene. Germline V gene data show CDR1 as MNHEY and CDR2 as SMNVEV (reference sequence). Trimming took off 5 bases at V and 6 bases at J, with 7 bases between the two ends. The CDR3 runs to 12 residues. In DNA, the CDR3 is TGTGCCAGCAGTCCGTGGGCCGGGGAGCTGTTTTTT. This encodes CASSPWAGELFF.

The chain combines TRBV7-6 with TRBJ2-7, with 8 bases fitting TRBD1. The CDR3 runs to 15 residues. V shed 5 bases, J shed 3 bases, and the junction held 9 bases outside the gene matches. Per germline, CDR1 SGHVS and CDR2 FNYEAQ. The CDR3 DNA reads as TGTGCCAGCAGCCCACGGACAGGGACAATCTACGAGCAGTACTTC. Its protein product is CASSPRTGTIYEQYF.

The chain has TRBV30 and TRBJ1-2; tentatively, D is TRBD1 (6 bases). From germline, CDR1 is GTSNPN and CDR2 SVGIG (reference sequence). The CDR3 covers 12 residues. The V end lost 4 bases, the J end lost 6 bases, and 12 bases lay between the germline ends. DNA for the CDR3: TGTGCCTGGAATACAGGGAGGGATGGCTACACCTTC. It encodes CAWNTGRDGYTF.

DNA of the CDR3: TGTGCCAGCAGCTTAGACTCGGGAGTTTTGGTCGGCACAGATACGCAGTATTTT. This encodes CASSLDSGVLVGTDTQYF. The gene calls are TRBV11-2 and TRBJ2-3, with a tentative D call TRBD2 (6 bases). The CDR3 is 18 residues long. Trimming removed 0 bases at V and 1 base at J, with 17 bases between. The germline CDR1 and CDR2 sequences are SGHAT and FQNNGV.

The chain is built from TRBV28 and TRBJ1-4; D possibly corresponds to TRBD1 (6 bases). Germline V CDR1 and CDR2: MDHEN, SYDVKM. This CDR3 has 18 residues. V lost 5 bases, J lost 0 bases, and 19 bases lay in between. The CDR3: CASSPEYRVPPTNEKLFF. In DNA form, the CDR3 reads TGTGCCAGCAGTCCGGAATACAGGGTGCCTCCAACTAATGAAAAACTGTTTTTT.

This clone has a single count. This chain links TRBV11-2 with TRBJ2-7; TRBD1 is a possible D gene (6 bases). The germline V gene has CDR1 SGHAT and CDR2 FQNNGV. The length of the CDR3 is 12 residues. V lost 4 bases and J 4 bases, leaving 8 bases between the germline ends. The CDR3 nucleotides are TGTGCCAGCAGCTGGACAGTTTACGAGCAGTACTTC. Residues: CASSWTVYEQYF.

The chain has TRBV27 and TRBJ2-7, with a possible D match to TRBD2 (5 bases). CDR1 and CDR2 (germline): MNHEY, SMNVEV (reference sequence). This CDR3 comprises 15 residues. Trimming took off 7 bases at V and 2 bases at J, with 18 bases between the two ends. This CDR3 is CASTTPGGRTYEQYF. CDR3 DNA: TGTGCCAGCACCACCCCAGGAGGCAGAACCTACGAGCAGTACTTC.

V and J are TRBV27 and TRBJ2-7, with 7 positions matching TRBD1. Germline assignment: CDR1 MNHEY and CDR2 SMNVEV (reference sequence). With 1 base clipped from V and 3 bases from J, the junction kept 3 bases outside the gene matches. This CDR3 has 14 residues. In DNA form, the CDR3 reads TGTGCCAGCAGTTTATTAGGGACAGTCTACGAGCAGTACTTC. Translated: CASSLLGTVYEQYF.

This clone was counted a few times. CDR3 DNA: TGTGCCAGCACAGCGAACACCGGGGAGCTGTTTTTT. Translation: CASTANTGELFF. V gene TRBV6-5 combines with J gene TRBJ2-2; D remains unclear. This CDR3 region has 12 residues. From germline, CDR1 is MNHEY and CDR2 SVGAGI. V dropped 7 bases and J dropped 0 bases, with 3 bases sitting between them.

J is TRBJ2-7 and V is TRBV5-4; D unresolved. The V end was cut by 3 bases, the J end by 6 bases, with 10 bases between. The CDR3 runs to 12 residues. Looked up from germline, CDR1 is SGHNT and CDR2 is YYREEE (reference sequence). The CDR3 loop reads CASSSYGTEQYF. CDR3 nucleotide sequence: TGTGCCAGCAGCTCTTATGGTACCGAGCAGTACTTC.

This sequence joins TRBV7-9 and TRBJ2-2; D might be TRBD1 (6 bases). This CDR3 spans 15 amino acids. V lost 4 bases to trimming and J lost 4 bases, with 13 bases between them. CDR1 is SEHNR, CDR2 FQNEAQ, per germline (reference sequence). The chain's CDR3 is CASSSLPRGTGELFF. In DNA form, the CDR3 reads TGTGCCAGCAGCTCCCTCCCCAGGGGCACCGGGGAGCTGTTTTTT.

The chain carries TRBV2 and TRBJ2-4; D might be TRBD1 (6 bases). Germline lookup yields CDR1 SNHLY and CDR2 FYNNEI. The CDR3 runs 15 residues. Deletions cut 4 bases from V and 2 bases from J, with 12 bases between. CDR3 sequence (DNA): TGTGCCAGCAGTGGTATAGGGGGATCCAAAAACATTCAGTACTTC. This codes for CASSGIGGSKNIQYF.

This clone was counted a single time. The chain carries TRBV4-1 and TRBJ1-4; possible D gene TRBD1, 6 bases. The germline gives CDR1 MGHRA, CDR2 YSYEKL. This CDR3 is 15 amino acids long. The ends were cut back, 0 bases at V and 5 bases at J, with 10 bases in the middle. The CDR3 DNA reads TGCGCCAGCAGCCAAGAGCGGACAGTGAATGAAAAACTGTTTTTT. Its protein is CASSQERTVNEKLFF.

The chain carries TRBV7-8 and TRBJ1-2, with TRBD1 as a possible D gene (5 bases). Germline CDR1 is SGHVS and CDR2 is FQNEAQ. The V and J ends lost 6 bases and 9 bases respectively, with 17 bases between them. The CDR3 runs to 13 residues. The CDR3 coding sequence is TGTGCCAGCAGGGGACCGATCGAGGAGAGCTACACCTTC. It yields the protein CASRGPIEESYTF. Full variable domain (rest looked up from reference TRBV7-8 and TRBJ1-2): GAGVSQSPRYKVAKRGQDVALRCDPISGHVSLFWYQQALGQGPEFLTYFQNEAQLDKSGLPSDRFFAERPEGSVSTLKIQRTQQEDSAVYLCASRGPIEESYTFGSGTRLTVV.

The chain has TRBV29-1 and TRBJ2-1; 7 bases are shared with TRBD2. This CDR3 spans 12 amino acids. CDR1 SQVTM and CDR2 ANQGSEA come from the germline V gene. V gave up 2 bases and J gave up 6 bases; unmatched junction bases: 1. CDR3 coding DNA: TGCAGCGTTGAACCGGGGGGCAATGAGCAGTTCTTC. It encodes CSVEPGGNEQFF.

The chain has TRBV2 and TRBJ2-4; 14 nucleotides align to TRBD2. The CDR3 extends over 16 amino acids. Germline V lookup: CDR1 SNHLY, CDR2 FYNNEI. Trimming took 4 bases from V and 5 from J; bases not matched to a gene: 4. The CDR3 bases are TGTGCCAGCAGTGTGGGGACTAGCGGGAGTGAAAACATTCAGTACTTC. Translated, it gives CASSVGTSGSENIQYF.

This chain joins TRBV7-8 and TRBJ2-2; maybe TRBD1 (7 bases). The CDR3 is 18 amino acids. Germline CDR1 and CDR2: SGHVS and FQNEAQ. Trimming took off 5 bases at V and 1 base at J, with 20 bases between the two ends. CDR3 coding DNA: TGTGCCAGCAGCCCCAGGGGGGCTATGAGCGTGAACACCGGGGAGCTGTTTTTT. Translation gives CASSPRGAMSVNTGELFF.